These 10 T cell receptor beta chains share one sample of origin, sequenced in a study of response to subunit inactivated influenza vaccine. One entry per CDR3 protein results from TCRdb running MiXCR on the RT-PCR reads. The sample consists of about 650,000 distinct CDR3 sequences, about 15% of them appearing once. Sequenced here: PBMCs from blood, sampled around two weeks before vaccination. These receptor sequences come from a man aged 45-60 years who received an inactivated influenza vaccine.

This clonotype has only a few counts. As DNA, the CDR3 is TGTGCCAGCAGTTACTCCGGGACAGGACGCACAGATACGCAGTATTTT. Protein product: CASSYSGTGRTDTQYF. V gene TRBV6-2 or TRBV6-3 combines with J gene TRBJ2-3; 8 nucleotides match TRBD1. The CDR3 extends over 16 amino acids. Unmatched junction bases numbered 3, after V lost 0 bases and J lost 1 base. From germline, CDR1 is MNHEY and CDR2 SVGEGT.

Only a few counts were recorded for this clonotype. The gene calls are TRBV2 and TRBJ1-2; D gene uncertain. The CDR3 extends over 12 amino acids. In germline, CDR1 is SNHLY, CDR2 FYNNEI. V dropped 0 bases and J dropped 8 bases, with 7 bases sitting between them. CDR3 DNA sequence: TGTGCCAGCAGTGAAGCCGGCAGGGGCTACACCTTC. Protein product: CASSEAGRGYTF.

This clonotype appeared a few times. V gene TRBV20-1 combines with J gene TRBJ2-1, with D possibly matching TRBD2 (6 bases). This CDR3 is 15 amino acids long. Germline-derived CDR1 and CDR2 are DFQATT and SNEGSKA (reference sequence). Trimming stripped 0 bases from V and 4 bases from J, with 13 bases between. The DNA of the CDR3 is TGCAGTGCTAGAGACCTGGGACTCCAATACAATGAGCAGTTCTTC. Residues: CSARDLGLQYNEQFF.

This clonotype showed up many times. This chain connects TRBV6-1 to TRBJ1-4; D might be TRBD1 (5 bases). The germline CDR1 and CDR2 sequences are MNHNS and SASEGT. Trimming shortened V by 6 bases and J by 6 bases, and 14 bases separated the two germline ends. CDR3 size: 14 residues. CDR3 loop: CASRSGGFDEKLFF. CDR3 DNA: TGTGCCAGCAGGTCCGGGGGTTTTGATGAAAAACTGTTTTTT.

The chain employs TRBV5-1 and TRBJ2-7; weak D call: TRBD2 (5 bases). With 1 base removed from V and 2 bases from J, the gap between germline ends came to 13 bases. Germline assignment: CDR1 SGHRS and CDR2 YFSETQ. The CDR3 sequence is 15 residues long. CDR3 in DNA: TGCGCCAGCAGCTTGAATAGCGCACAACCCTACGAGCAGTACTTC. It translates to CASSLNSAQPYEQYF.

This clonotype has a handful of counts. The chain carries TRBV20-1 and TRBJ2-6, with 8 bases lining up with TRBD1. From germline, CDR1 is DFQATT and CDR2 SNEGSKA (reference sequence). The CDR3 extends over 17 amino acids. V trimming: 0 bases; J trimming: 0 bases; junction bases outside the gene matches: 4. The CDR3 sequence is CSAREDRADSGANVLTF. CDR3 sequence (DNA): TGCAGTGCTAGAGAGGACAGGGCCGACTCTGGGGCCAACGTCCTGACTTTC.

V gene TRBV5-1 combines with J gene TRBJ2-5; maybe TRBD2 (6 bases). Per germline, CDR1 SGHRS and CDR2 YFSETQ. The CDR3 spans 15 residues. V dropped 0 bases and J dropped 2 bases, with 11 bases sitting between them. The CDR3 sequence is CASSLAPSDQETQYF. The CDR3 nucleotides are TGCGCCAGCAGCTTGGCCCCTAGCGATCAAGAGACCCAGTACTTC.

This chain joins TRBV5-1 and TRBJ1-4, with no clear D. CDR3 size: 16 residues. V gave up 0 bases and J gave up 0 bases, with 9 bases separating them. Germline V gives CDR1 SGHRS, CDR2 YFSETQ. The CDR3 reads CASSLGDGPTNEKLFF. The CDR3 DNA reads TGCGCCAGCAGCTTGGGCGACGGTCCAACTAATGAAAAACTGTTTTTT.

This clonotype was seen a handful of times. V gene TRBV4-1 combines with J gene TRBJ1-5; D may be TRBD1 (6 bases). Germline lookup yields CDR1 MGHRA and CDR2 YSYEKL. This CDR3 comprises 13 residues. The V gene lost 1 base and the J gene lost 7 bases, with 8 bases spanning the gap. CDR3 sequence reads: CASSQGGGQPQHF. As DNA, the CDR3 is TGCGCCAGCAGCCAAGGAGGGGGACAGCCCCAGCATTTT.

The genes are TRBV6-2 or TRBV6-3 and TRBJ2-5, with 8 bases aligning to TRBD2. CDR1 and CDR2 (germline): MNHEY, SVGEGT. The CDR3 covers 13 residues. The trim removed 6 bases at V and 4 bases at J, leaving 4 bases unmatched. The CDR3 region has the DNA TGTGCCAGCAGGGCGGGGGGAGGAGAGACCCAGTACTTC. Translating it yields CASRAGGGETQYF.